This TCR beta chain appears in the sequencing data of a study of metastatic and nonmetastatic thyroid tumors. Background on the study: Malignant and benign thyroid patients had repertoires compared in peripheral blood and tumor or nodule tissue. General study points: Within blood and tumor, benign nodules reportedly had significantly lower TCR beta diversity than malignant thyroid tumors did.

Nobody among the patients had been given any treatment before thyroid surgery. Study processing details: Clinicopathological groups supplied CDR3 differences that were used to build a distant-metastasis classifier for papillary thyroid cancer. TCRdb re-processed the PCR reads through MiXCR. TCRdb's processing, not the study's, gives the V and J calls here. The sample lists 6,500 to 10,000 clones, about a quarter occurring once. As to this clone: Its antigen is currently unknown. The junction departs from the called germline gene at one end, perhaps through a read error.

The material sequenced was tumor tissue. This receptor was taken from a female donor with papillary thyroid cancer or a benign thyroid nodule (not recorded which). Some clones in this sample may be carry-over from other donors' samples.

The CDR3 DNA sequence: TGTGCCAGCAGCTTAGAGTCGTCCAAGCGGTTC. It encodes CASSLESSKRF. V is TRBV7-9 and J is TRBJ2-1; maybe TRBD2 (5 bases). This CDR3 contains 11 residues. CDR1 SEHNR and CDR2 FQNEAQ come from the germline V gene (reference sequence).